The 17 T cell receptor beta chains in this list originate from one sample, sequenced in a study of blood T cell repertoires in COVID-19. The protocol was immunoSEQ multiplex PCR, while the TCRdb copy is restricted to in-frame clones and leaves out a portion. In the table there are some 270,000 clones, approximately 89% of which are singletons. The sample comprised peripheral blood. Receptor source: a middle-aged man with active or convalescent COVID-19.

CDR3 sequence: CASSLNRDEAFF. CDR3 sequence (DNA): TGTGCCAGCAGTTTAAACAGGGATGAAGCTTTCTTT. The chain is built from TRBV28 and TRBJ1-1; tentatively, D is TRBD1 (6 bases). Germline CDR1 and CDR2: MDHEN and SYDVKM. The CDR3 spans 12 residues. With 2 bases removed from V and 7 bases from J, the gap between germline ends came to 8 bases.

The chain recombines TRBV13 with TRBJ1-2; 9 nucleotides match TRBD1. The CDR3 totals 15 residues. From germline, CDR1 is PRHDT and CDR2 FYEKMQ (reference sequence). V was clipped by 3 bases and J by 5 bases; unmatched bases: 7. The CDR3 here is CASSFDNRGPYGYTF. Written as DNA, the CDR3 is TGTGCCAGCAGCTTCGATAACAGGGGGCCATATGGCTACACCTTC.

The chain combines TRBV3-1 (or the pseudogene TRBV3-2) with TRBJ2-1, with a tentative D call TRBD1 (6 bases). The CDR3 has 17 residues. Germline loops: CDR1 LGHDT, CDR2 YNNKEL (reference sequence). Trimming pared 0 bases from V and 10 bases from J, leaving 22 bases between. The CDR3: CASSQDRMGATQREQFF. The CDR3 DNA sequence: TGTGCCAGCAGCCAAGATCGTATGGGGGCCACTCAAAGGGAGCAGTTCTTC.

The CDR3 bases are TGCAGCGTTGTCCCTACAGGGTTCCTAGGCACAGATACGCAGTATTTT. The encoded protein is CSVVPTGFLGTDTQYF. The rearrangement joins TRBV29-1 to TRBJ2-3; TRBD1 might be the D (6 bases). The CDR3 runs 16 residues. V lost 4 bases and J 1 base, leaving 18 bases between the germline ends. Germline V gene sequence: CDR1 SQVTM, CDR2 ANQGSEA.

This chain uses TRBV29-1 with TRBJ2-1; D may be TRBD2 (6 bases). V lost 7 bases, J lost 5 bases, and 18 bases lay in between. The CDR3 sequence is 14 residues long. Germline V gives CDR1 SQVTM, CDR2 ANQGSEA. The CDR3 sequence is CSGRAGTADNEQFF. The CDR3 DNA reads TGCAGCGGTCGAGCCGGGACTGCGGACAATGAGCAGTTCTTC.

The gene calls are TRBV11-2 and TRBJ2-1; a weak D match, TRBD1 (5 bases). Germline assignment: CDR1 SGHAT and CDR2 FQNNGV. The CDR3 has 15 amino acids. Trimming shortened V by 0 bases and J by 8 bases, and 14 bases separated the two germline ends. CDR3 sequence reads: CASSLEFSREYEQFF. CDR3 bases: TGTGCCAGCAGCTTAGAATTTTCCAGGGAATATGAGCAGTTCTTC. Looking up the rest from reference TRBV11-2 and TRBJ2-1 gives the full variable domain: EAGVAQSPRYKIIEKRQSVAFWCNPISGHATLYWYQQILGQGPKLLIQFQNNGVVDDSQLPKDRFSAERLKGVDSTLKIQPAKLEDSAVYLCASSLEFSREYEQFFGPGTRLTVL.

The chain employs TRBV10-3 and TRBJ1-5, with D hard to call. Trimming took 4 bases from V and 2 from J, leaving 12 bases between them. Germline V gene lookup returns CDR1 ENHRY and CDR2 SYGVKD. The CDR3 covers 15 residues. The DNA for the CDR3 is TGTGCCATCAGTGCGGGGAGGGAGGGCAATCAGCCCCAGCATTTT. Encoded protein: CAISAGREGNQPQHF.

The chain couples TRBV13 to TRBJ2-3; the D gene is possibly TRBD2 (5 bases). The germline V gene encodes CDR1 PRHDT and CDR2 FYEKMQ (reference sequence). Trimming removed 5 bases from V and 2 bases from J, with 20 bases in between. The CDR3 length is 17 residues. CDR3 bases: TGTGCCAGCAGCCCACCCCAACCCGAGGGTCACACAGATACGCAGTATTTT. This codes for CASSPPQPEGHTDTQYF.

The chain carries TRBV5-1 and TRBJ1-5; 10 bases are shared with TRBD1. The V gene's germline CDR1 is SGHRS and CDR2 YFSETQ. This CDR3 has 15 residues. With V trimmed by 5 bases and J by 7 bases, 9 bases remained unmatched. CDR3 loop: CASRRGTGVWQPQHF. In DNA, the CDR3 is TGCGCCAGCAGAAGGGGGACAGGGGTTTGGCAGCCCCAGCATTTT.

The CDR3 DNA is TGTGCCAGCAGCTTAGCGGCTAGCACCTACGAGCAGTACTTC. Protein sequence: CASSLAASTYEQYF. The chain is built from TRBV7-2 and TRBJ2-7; weak D call: TRBD2 (5 bases). Germline-derived CDR1 and CDR2 are SGHTA and FQGNSA. CDR3 length: 14 amino acids. Trimming took 0 bases from V and 2 from J, leaving 8 bases between them.

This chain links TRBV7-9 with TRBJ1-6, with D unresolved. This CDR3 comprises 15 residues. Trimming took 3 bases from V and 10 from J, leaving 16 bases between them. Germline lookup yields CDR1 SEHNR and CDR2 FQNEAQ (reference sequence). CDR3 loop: CASSFPLVGGSPLHF. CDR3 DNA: TGTGCCAGCAGCTTTCCCTTGGTCGGAGGCTCACCCCTCCACTTT.

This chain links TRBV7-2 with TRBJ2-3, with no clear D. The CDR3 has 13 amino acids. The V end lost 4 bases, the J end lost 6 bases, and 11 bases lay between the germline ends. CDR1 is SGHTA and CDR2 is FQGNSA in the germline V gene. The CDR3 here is CASSSGPQDTQYF. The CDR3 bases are TGTGCCAGCAGCTCAGGCCCTCAGGATACGCAGTATTTT.

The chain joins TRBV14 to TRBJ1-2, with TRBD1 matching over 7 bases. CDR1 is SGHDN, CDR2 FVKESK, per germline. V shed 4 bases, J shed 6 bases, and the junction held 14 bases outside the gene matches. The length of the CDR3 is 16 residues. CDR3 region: CASSPQKQGLLDGYTF. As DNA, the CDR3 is TGTGCCAGCAGCCCCCAGAAACAGGGGTTGCTCGATGGCTACACCTTC.

The chain's CDR3 is CSVIAGVNTGELFF. In DNA, the CDR3 is TGCAGCGTAATAGCGGGGGTGAACACCGGGGAGCTGTTTTTT. The chain has TRBV29-1 and TRBJ2-2; 9 nucleotides line up with TRBD2. Germline-derived CDR1 and CDR2 are SQVTM and ANQGSEA. The V and J ends lost 6 bases and 1 base, in that order; junction bases with no gene match: 3. The CDR3 sequence is 14 residues long.

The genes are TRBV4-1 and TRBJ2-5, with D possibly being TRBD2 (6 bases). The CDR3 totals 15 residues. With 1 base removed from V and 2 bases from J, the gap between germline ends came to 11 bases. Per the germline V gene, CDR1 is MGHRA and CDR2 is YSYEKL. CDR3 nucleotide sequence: TGCGCCAGCAGCCAAGCACCGGGGGTACAAGAGACCCAGTACTTC. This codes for CASSQAPGVQETQYF.

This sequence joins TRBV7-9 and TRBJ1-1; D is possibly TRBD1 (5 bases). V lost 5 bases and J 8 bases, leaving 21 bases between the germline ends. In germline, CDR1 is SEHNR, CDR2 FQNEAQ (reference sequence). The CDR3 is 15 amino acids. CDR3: CASSPAGRGRTEAFF. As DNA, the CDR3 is TGTGCCAGCAGCCCCGCCGGAAGGGGCCGGACCGAAGCTTTCTTT.

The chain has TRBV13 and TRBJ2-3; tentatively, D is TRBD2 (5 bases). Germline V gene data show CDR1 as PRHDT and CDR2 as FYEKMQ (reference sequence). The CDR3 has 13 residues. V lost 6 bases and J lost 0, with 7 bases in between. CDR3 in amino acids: CASRTTSTDTQYF. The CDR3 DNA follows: TGTGCCAGCAGGACTACTAGCACAGATACGCAGTATTTT.